Below are 2 T cell receptor beta chains sequenced from a single sample in a study of cytomegalovirus exposure and HLA in healthy donors. In the PCR, 60 Vbeta and 13 Jbeta primers were used. Profiled with immunoSEQ multiplex PCR; TCRdb holds only in-frame clones, not every one. Its table records about 200,000 clones. The source material was PBMCs. These receptors all stem from a girl aged 2 to 10 in good health and CMV-seropositive.

The rearrangement uses TRBV19 and TRBJ1-4, with D hard to call. Trimming removed 9 bases from V and 4 bases from J, with 21 bases in between. This CDR3 is 16 amino acids long. CDR1 and CDR2 from the germline V gene are LNHDA and SQIVND (reference sequence). Here the CDR3 DNA reads TGTGCCAGCTCACCCCGTGGGCAGGCCAATAATGAAAAACTGTTTTTT. Residues: CASSPRGQANNEKLFF.

V usage is TRBV28 and J usage is TRBJ1-2, with 7 nucleotides matching TRBD1. Germline V lookup: CDR1 MDHEN, CDR2 SYDVKM. CDR3 length: 14 residues. J lost 5 bases, V lost 6 bases, and 9 bases had no gene match. CDR3 sequence: CASSQGTVTYGYTF. The CDR3 DNA sequence: TGTGCCAGCAGCCAAGGGACAGTTACTTATGGCTACACCTTC.